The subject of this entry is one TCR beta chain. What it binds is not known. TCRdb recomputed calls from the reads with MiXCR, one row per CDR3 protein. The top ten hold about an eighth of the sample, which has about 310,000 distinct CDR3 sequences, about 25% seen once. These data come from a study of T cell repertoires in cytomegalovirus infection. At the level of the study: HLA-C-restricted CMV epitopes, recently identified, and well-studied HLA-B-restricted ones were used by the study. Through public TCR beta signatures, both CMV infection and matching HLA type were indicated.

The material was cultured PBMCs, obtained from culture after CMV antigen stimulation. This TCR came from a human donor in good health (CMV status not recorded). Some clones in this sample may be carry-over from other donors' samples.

The CDR3 sequence: CATSRQDRVKSNQPQHF. As DNA, the CDR3 is TGTGCCACCAGCAGACAAGACCGAGTCAAGAGCAATCAGCCCCAGCATTTT. The rearrangement uses TRBV15 and TRBJ1-5, with no clear D. Germline V gives CDR1 LNHNV, CDR2 YYDKDF (reference sequence). CDR3 length equals 17 residues. Trimming took off 2 bases at V and 1 base at J, with 15 bases between the two ends.